This TCR beta chain appears in the sequencing data of a study of long-term antiretroviral therapy in people with HIV. V was trimmed by 0 bases and J by 6 bases, leaving 18 bases between them. Germline assignment: CDR1 SGHVS and CDR2 FQNEAQ. The CDR3 length is 16 residues. Samples were assayed with immunoSEQ v3.0 at survey level. Sequencing aimed at about 35,000-50,000 T-cell genomes per sample. Produced via immunoSEQ multiplex PCR; TCRdb's table is partial and in-frame only. The sample gives over 40,000 clones, more than 90% of which show up once; 2.7% is in the top ten. Sequenced material: unsorted PBMCs, taken 3.7 years after starting antiretroviral therapy. V and J are TRBV7-8 and TRBJ2-7; D might be TRBD1 (6 bases). This TCR came from a woman aged 50 to 65 with HIV. The CDR3, as DNA: TGTGCCAGCAGCTTAGCGGGGGCAGGGGAAAGGGTCGAGCAGTACTTC. It translates to CASSLAGAGERVEQYF.